The sample holds many counts of the clone carrying this T cell receptor beta chain. What it binds is not known. This sample was included in a study of T cell repertoires in cytomegalovirus infection. Study as a whole: Public TCR beta signatures marked donors with CMV infection and the matching HLA. Study-wide results and caveats: People with CMV and the relevant HLA were identified by cumulative public TCR beta family frequency. It was HLA-C-restricted CMV-specific TCR beta clonotypes that dominated the response ex vivo.

V was clipped by 7 bases and J by 4 bases; unmatched bases: 8. CDR1 is MNHNY, CDR2 SVGAGI, per germline (reference sequence). The CDR3 has 15 amino acids. TCRdb independently ran MiXCR on the reads; one entry per CDR3 protein. The repertoire holds fewer than 200,000 distinct CDR3 sequences, with around 20% as singletons. What was sequenced was PBMCs. This chain links TRBV6-6 with TRBJ1-5; 9 nucleotides line up with TRBD1. This receptor was obtained from a human donor in good health (CMV status not recorded). Some clones in this sample may be carry-over from other donors' samples. CDR3 in amino acids: CASTVWGQGNQPQHF. DNA for the CDR3: TGTGCCAGCACCGTTTGGGGACAGGGAAATCAGCCCCAGCATTTT.